Presented here are 16 T cell receptor beta chains from one specimen sequenced in a study of CD8 T cells in ankylosing spondylitis. One entry per CDR3 protein results from TCRdb running MiXCR on the 5' RACE reads. Of more than 400,000 distinct CDR3 sequences in the sample, about 5.2% were seen once. Overall study findings and caveats: Blood from ankylosing spondylitis patients appeared to carry a characteristic roughly eight-variant TCR beta motif.

These TCRs are of unknown antigen specificity. Sequences were obtained from blood, either unsorted or a sorted T cell fraction (not recorded which). Every receptor here comes from a male donor with ankylosing spondylitis.

This clonotype was seen repeatedly, ten times or more. The rearrangement joins TRBV24-1 to TRBJ2-2; 10 bases map to TRBD1. This CDR3 is 18 amino acids long. CDR1 and CDR2 (germline): KGHDR, SFDVKD. V shed 4 bases and J 4 bases; nucleotides not matched to a gene: 11. This CDR3 reads CATSEVGQGLGATGELFF. The CDR3 nucleotides read TGTGCCACCAGTGAAGTGGGACAGGGGCTTGGAGCCACCGGGGAGCTGTTTTTT.

This clonotype was counted ten times or more. The chain joins TRBV29-1 to TRBJ2-6; 9 bases are a match to TRBD2. V lost 6 bases, J lost 0 bases, and 9 bases stayed unmatched. The CDR3 length is 17 residues. From germline, CDR1 is SQVTM and CDR2 ANQGSEA. CDR3 DNA: TGCAGCGTCGTTCTAGCGGGGTTCAACTCTGGGGCCAACGTCCTGACTTTC. This gives the protein CSVVLAGFNSGANVLTF.

This clonotype has ten or more counts. This rearrangement joins TRBV6-1 to TRBJ2-5, with TRBD2 as a possible D gene (6 bases). The CDR3 is 14 residues long. CDR1 MNHNS and CDR2 SASEGT come from the germline V gene. V gave up 5 bases and J gave up 5 bases, with 15 bases separating them. CDR3 sequence: CASSPFGGWETQYF. The CDR3, as DNA: TGTGCCAGCAGTCCGTTTGGGGGGTGGGAGACCCAGTACTTC.

This clonotype has at least ten counts. CDR3 region: CASSLGTANYEQYF. The CDR3 DNA follows: TGCGCCAGCAGCTTGGGGACAGCTAACTACGAGCAGTACTTC. V is TRBV5-1 and J is TRBJ2-7; D is possibly TRBD1 (6 bases). CDR3 length equals 14 residues. Trimming removed 0 bases at V and 3 bases at J, with 10 bases between. In germline, CDR1 is SGHRS, CDR2 YFSETQ.

At least ten counts were recorded for this clonotype. This chain joins TRBV13 and TRBJ2-7; 7 nucleotides align to TRBD1. CDR1 and CDR2 from the germline V gene are PRHDT and FYEKMQ (reference sequence). The CDR3 totals 12 residues. The V and J ends lost 5 bases and 5 bases, in that order; junction bases with no gene match: 3. The CDR3 protein is CASSQTGDEQYF. CDR3 sequence (DNA): TGTGCCAGCAGCCAAACAGGGGACGAGCAGTACTTC.

This clonotype was seen repeatedly, ten times or more. The chain links TRBV20-1 to TRBJ1-2; no reliable D call. Trimming removed 6 bases from V and 1 base from J, with 9 bases in between. Germline V gene lookup returns CDR1 DFQATT and CDR2 SNEGSKA (reference sequence). The CDR3 totals 12 residues. CDR3 sequence: CSAVGDNYGYTF. CDR3 coding DNA: TGCAGTGCCGTTGGGGATAACTATGGCTACACCTTC.

This clonotype turned up a few times. The chain uses TRBV6-1 and TRBJ2-4; maybe TRBD2 (5 bases). Looked up from germline, CDR1 is MNHNS and CDR2 is SASEGT. Trimming stripped 6 bases from V and 0 bases from J, with 15 bases between. The length of the CDR3 is 16 residues. CDR3 nucleotides: TGTGCCAGCAGCCACGTGAGGGAACTAGCCAAAAACATTCAGTACTTC. Protein sequence: CASSHVRELAKNIQYF.

This clonotype was counted at least ten times. The chain links TRBV12-3 or TRBV12-4 to TRBJ1-2, with D unclear. This CDR3 is 15 amino acids long. Trimming removed 1 base from V and 6 bases from J, with 15 bases in between. In nucleotides, the CDR3 is TGTGCCAGCAGTTTAGTGCGGGCAGGCGGGCATGGCTACACCTTC. Its translation: CASSLVRAGGHGYTF.

This clonotype was detected ten times or more. The chain joins TRBV5-1 to TRBJ1-1; perhaps TRBD1 as D (6 bases). Germline loops: CDR1 SGHRS, CDR2 YFSETQ. V dropped 6 bases and J dropped 6 bases, with 24 bases sitting between them. This CDR3 contains 16 residues. CDR3 DNA sequence: TGCGCCAGCACTCTGGGCCCAGGGGATGGGTTCGCTGAAGCTTTCTTT. Its protein is CASTLGPGDGFAEAFF.

This clonotype was observed many times. The chain uses TRBV10-3 and TRBJ2-7, with D possibly being TRBD1 (7 bases). The length of the CDR3 is 16 residues. Germline loops: CDR1 ENHRY, CDR2 SYGVKD. The V gene lost 11 bases and the J gene lost 2 bases, with 25 bases spanning the gap. CDR3 in DNA: TGTGCCTCCACCCCCTCGGGCAGGGGGGCTGCCTACGAGCAGTACTTC. Protein: CASTPSGRGAAYEQYF.

The chain employs TRBV12-5 and TRBJ2-7, with D uncertain. Germline CDR1 reads LGHNT; CDR2 reads FRNRAP. There are 15 residues in the CDR3. Trimming took off 0 bases at V and 2 bases at J, with 11 bases between the two ends. In DNA, the CDR3 is TGTGCTAGTGGTTTGGTACTGGCAGACACCTACGAGCAGTACTTC. This codes for CASGLVLADTYEQYF.

This clonotype was observed at least ten times. The V and J genes are TRBV15 and TRBJ2-3, with D hard to call. V was shortened by 0 bases and J by 4 bases, with 8 bases between the two germline ends. Germline values: CDR1 LNHNV, CDR2 YYDKDF (reference sequence). The CDR3 is made up of 14 amino acids. This CDR3 reads CATSRDTMPDTQYF. In DNA form, the CDR3 reads TGTGCCACCAGCAGAGATACCATGCCAGATACGCAGTATTTT.

As regards this clonotype: A much larger clone differs from this one at a single base, so this may be a read error. The chain combines TRBV5-1 with TRBJ2-7, with TRBD2 as a possible D gene (5 bases). The CDR3 extends over 12 amino acids. Trimming removed 1 base from V and 6 bases from J, with 8 bases in between. Germline-derived CDR1 and CDR2 are SGHRS and YFSETQ. CDR3 nucleotide sequence: TGCGCCAGCAGCTTGCGCGGGTTCGAGCAGTACTTC. This translates into CASSLRGFEQYF.

This clonotype appeared many times. The rearrangement joins TRBV10-3 to TRBJ1-2; TRBD1 aligns across 8 bases. Germline loops: CDR1 ENHRY, CDR2 SYGVKD. After removal of 4 bases from V and 3 bases from J, the junction contained 1 base not matched to a gene. The CDR3 is made up of 13 amino acids. The DNA for the CDR3 is TGTGCCATCAGTGCGGACAGGGACTATGGCTACACCTTC. Its protein product is CAISADRDYGYTF.

This clonotype was seen many times. This chain links TRBV5-1 with TRBJ1-2; D unresolved. Germline loops: CDR1 SGHRS, CDR2 YFSETQ. The CDR3 totals 13 residues. V was clipped by 3 bases and J by 10 bases, with 16 bases between them. The CDR3 is CASSSTRRSSYTF. The CDR3 region has the DNA TGCGCCAGCAGCTCGACACGCCGTTCTTCCTACACCTTC. The whole variable domain, remainder taken from reference TRBV5-1 and TRBJ1-2, is KAGVTQTPRYLIKTRGQQVTLSCSPISGHRSVSWYQQTPGQGLQFLFEYFSETQRNKGNFPGRFSGRQFSNSRSEMNVSTLELGDSALYLCASSSTRRSSYTFGSGTRLTVV.

This clonotype was recorded many times. The chain couples TRBV20-1 to TRBJ1-1; D is perhaps TRBD1 (6 bases). Germline CDR1 reads DFQATT; CDR2 reads SNEGSKA (reference sequence). Trimming removed 0 bases at V and 0 bases at J, with 8 bases between. This CDR3 comprises 14 residues. CDR3 coding DNA: TGCAGTGCTAGAGAGGGGACAATGAACACTGAAGCTTTCTTT. As protein: CSAREGTMNTEAFF.